This T cell receptor (beta chain) came from a study of OX40 agonist ivuxolimab in advanced cancers. Study overall: Ivuxolimab doses were 0.01, 0.1, 0.3, 1.5, 3 or 10 mg/kg every 2 weeks. General observations from the study: Clonal expansion among partial responders at 0.1-3.0 mg/kg ranked near the lowest. Undetermined was the antigen specificity of the expanded peripheral T cells.

In germline, CDR1 is MNHNY, CDR2 SVGAGI (reference sequence). This CDR3 has 15 amino acids. V lost 7 bases, J lost 9 bases, and 22 bases lay in between. The assay was immunoSEQ multiplex PCR, and TCRdb's table has in-frame clones only and misses some. This table has about 19,000 clones, approximately 73% appearing once. To note about this clone: As yet, its antigen is unknown.

The source is an adult with an advanced solid tumor such as melanoma, head and neck, liver or kidney cancer. The rearrangement joins TRBV6-6 to TRBJ1-5; a possible D gene is TRBD1 (5 bases). The specimen comprised CD4+ or CD8+ T cells sorted from blood, sampled in a trial of the OX40 agonist ivuxolimab. CDR3 loop: CASIHLGPGGGPQHF. The DNA for the CDR3 is TGTGCCAGCATCCACCTCGGACCTGGGGGGGGGCCCCAGCATTTT.